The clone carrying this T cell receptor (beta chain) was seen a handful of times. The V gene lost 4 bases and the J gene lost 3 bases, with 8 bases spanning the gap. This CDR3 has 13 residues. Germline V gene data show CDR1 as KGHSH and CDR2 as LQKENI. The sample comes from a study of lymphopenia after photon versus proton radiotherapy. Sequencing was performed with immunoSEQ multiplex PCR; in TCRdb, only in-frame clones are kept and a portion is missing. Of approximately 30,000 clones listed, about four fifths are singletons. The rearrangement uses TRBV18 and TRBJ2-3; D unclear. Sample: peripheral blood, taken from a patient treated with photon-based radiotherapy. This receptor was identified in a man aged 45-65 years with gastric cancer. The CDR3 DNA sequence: TGTGCCAGCTCACTCAGGTGGACAGATACGCAGTATTTT. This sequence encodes CASSLRWTDTQYF.